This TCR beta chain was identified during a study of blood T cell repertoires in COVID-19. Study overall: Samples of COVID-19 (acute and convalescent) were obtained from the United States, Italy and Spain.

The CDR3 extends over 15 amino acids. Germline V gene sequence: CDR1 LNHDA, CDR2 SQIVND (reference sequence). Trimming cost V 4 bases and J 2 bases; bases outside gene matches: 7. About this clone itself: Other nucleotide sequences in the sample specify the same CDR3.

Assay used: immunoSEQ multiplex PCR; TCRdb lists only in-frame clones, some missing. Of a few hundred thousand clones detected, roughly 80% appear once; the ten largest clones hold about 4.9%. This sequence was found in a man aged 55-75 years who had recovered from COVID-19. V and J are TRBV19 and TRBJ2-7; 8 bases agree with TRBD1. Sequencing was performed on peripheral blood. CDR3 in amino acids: CASSNRDRPPYEQYF. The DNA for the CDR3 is TGTGCCAGTAGTAACCGGGACAGGCCTCCCTACGAGCAGTACTTC.